This TCR beta chain originates from a study of regulatory T cells in long-lasting Graves disease. Overall study: Patients newly diagnosed with Graves' had been on antithyroid drugs for under 3 months.

This clonotype was seen repeatedly, ten times or more. Time point meaning: newly diagnosed GD, antithyroid drugs for less than 3 months. Extracted PBMC RNA gave rise to the TCR library. The CDR3 is 16 residues long. The junction had 13 bases not matched to a gene; V was cut back by 3 bases and J by 7 bases. In germline, CDR1 is SGHTA, CDR2 FQGNSA. HTBI primers from iRepertoire and Arm-PCR of CDR3 regions yielded the TCR beta libraries. TCRdb re-called the multiplex PCR reads through MiXCR, storing one row per CDR3 protein. The sample contains 500,000 to 700,000 distinct CDR3 sequences, around 17% of which appear only once. These records were also assigned to another study, of T cells in Graves' hyperthyroidism and ophthalmopathy. That source notes: Disease duration under 2 months; hyperthyroidism patients were aged 18 to 65. The study used the HTBI primer set for a first-round RT-PCR of the TCR CDR3. Most thyroid clonotypes with frequency above 0.001 were detected in blood.

The receptor was derived from a woman aged 25 to 39 with Graves disease. The chain is built from TRBV7-2 and TRBJ2-5, with 8 bases that match TRBD2. Sample: peripheral blood mononuclear cells (PBMCs), taken at new diagnosis, from a patient treated with antithyroid drugs. CDR3 loop: CASSFLAGHLVRTQYF. DNA for the CDR3: TGTGCCAGCAGCTTTCTAGCGGGCCACCTCGTAAGGACCCAGTACTTC. Supplemented by reference TRBV7-2 and TRBJ2-5, the full variable domain reads GAGVSQSPSNKVTEKGKDVELRCDPISGHTALYWYRQSLGQGLEFLIYFQGNSAPDKSGLPSDRFSAERTGGSVSTLTIQRTQQEDSAVYLCASSFLAGHLVRTQYFGPGTRLLVL.